One sample yielded the 20 T cell receptor beta chains listed below, sequenced in a study of T cells after yellow fever vaccination. TCRdb ran MiXCR on the 5' RACE reads and lists one entry per CDR3 protein. Here the sample spans 15,000 or so distinct CDR3 sequences, about 7.1% being singletons. The sample was PBMCs, either bulk or a sorted T-cell subset (CD4+, CD8+, memory, or dextramer-sorted; not recorded which), taken on the day of the yellow fever booster vaccination. The receptors were gathered from a man aged 18 to 35 who received the YFV17D yellow fever vaccine.

This clonotype appeared many times. The chain joins TRBV20-1 to TRBJ2-5; the D is unclear. CDR1 and CDR2 from the germline V gene are DFQATT and SNEGSKA (reference sequence). The CDR3 is 14 residues long. Trimming took 3 bases from V and 5 from J, leaving 16 bases between them. CDR3 nucleotide sequence: TGCAGTGCTAGGGATCCGCTCCGTGGGGAGACCCAGTACTTC. This codes for CSARDPLRGETQYF.

For this clonotype: Just one base apart from a much larger clone, this may be a read error. The V call is TRBV6-2 or TRBV6-3, the J call TRBJ1-4; D not resolved. This CDR3 comprises 12 residues. Germline CDR1 MNHEY, CDR2 SVGEGT. The V end was cut by 6 bases, the J end by 6 bases, with 8 bases between. The CDR3 protein is CASSPPDEKLFF. The CDR3 DNA reads as TGTGCCAGCAGCCCGCCGGATGAAAAACTGTTTTTT.

This clonotype ranks as medium-sized. The chain has TRBV5-1 and TRBJ2-7; D gene unclear. Deletions cut 0 bases from V and 3 bases from J, with 4 bases between. Germline V gene lookup returns CDR1 SGHRS and CDR2 YFSETQ. CDR3 size: 12 residues. The CDR3 DNA follows: TGCGCCAGCAGCTTGGGATACTACGAGCAGTACTTC. Encoded protein: CASSLGYYEQYF. Full variable domain (missing parts from reference TRBV5-1 and TRBJ2-7): KAGVTQTPRYLIKTRGQQVTLSCSPISGHRSVSWYQQTPGQGLQFLFEYFSETQRNKGNFPGRFSGRQFSNSRSEMNVSTLELGDSALYLCASSLGYYEQYFGPGTRLTVT.

This clonotype was observed many times. V gene TRBV28 combines with J gene TRBJ1-6, with D unresolved. From germline, CDR1 is MDHEN and CDR2 SYDVKM. The CDR3 consists of 15 residues. Trimming removed 8 bases at V and 7 bases at J, with 18 bases between. Written as DNA, the CDR3 is TGTGCCAGCCGAGGGCGGACGGATCTCAATTCACCCCTCCACTTT. Its translation: CASRGRTDLNSPLHF. Full variable domain (missing parts from reference TRBV28 and TRBJ1-6): DVKVTQSSRYLVKRTGEKVFLECVQDMDHENMFWYRQDPGLGLRLIYFSYDVKMKEKGDIPEGYSVSREKKERFSLILESASTNQTSMYLCASRGRTDLNSPLHFGNGTRLTVT.

This clonotype was detected ten times or more. CDR3 region: CASSQGGTDTQYF. The CDR3 DNA reads TGTGCCAGCAGCCAGGGGGGCACAGATACGCAGTATTTT. J is TRBJ2-3 and V is TRBV7-2; 7 bases are shared with TRBD1. CDR3 length equals 13 residues. Germline lookup yields CDR1 SGHTA and CDR2 FQGNSA. J was trimmed by 1 base and V by 5 bases; bases with no gene match: 0.

At least ten counts were recorded for this clonotype. This chain uses TRBV2 with TRBJ1-2; D uncertain. Germline V CDR1 and CDR2: SNHLY, FYNNEI. The CDR3 spans 13 residues. The V end was cut by 4 bases, the J end by 6 bases, with 12 bases between. The DNA for the CDR3 is TGTGCCAGCAGTGTAACGGAACTAGATGGCTACACCTTC. Amino acids: CASSVTELDGYTF.

This clonotype was seen ten or more times. This chain joins TRBV10-3 and TRBJ2-7, with D possibly TRBD1 on 6 matching bases. In germline, CDR1 is ENHRY, CDR2 SYGVKD. The CDR3 sequence is 12 residues long. Trimming removed 3 bases at V and 5 bases at J, with 8 bases between. The CDR3 sequence is CAISEQGHEQYF. CDR3 bases: TGTGCCATCAGTGAACAGGGCCACGAGCAGTACTTC.

To note about this clonotype: A read error is possible here, since a much larger clone lies one base away. The chain carries TRBV9 and TRBJ2-1; D remains unclear. Germline V gene data show CDR1 as SGDLS and CDR2 as YYNGEE. V was cut by 4 bases and J by 3 bases, with 8 bases left in between. This CDR3 region has 13 residues. The CDR3 loop reads CASSLTHYNEQFF. In nucleotides, the CDR3 is TGTGCCAGCAGCCTTACCCACTACAATGAGCAGTTCTTC.

The rearrangement links TRBV4-2 to TRBJ1-5, with TRBD1 as a possible D gene (5 bases). V lost 0 bases and J lost 7, with 10 bases in between. Germline CDR1 LGHNA, CDR2 YNFKEQ. This CDR3 has 14 residues. This CDR3 is CASSQEWGGQPQHF. DNA for the CDR3: TGTGCCAGCAGCCAAGAGTGGGGCGGCCAGCCCCAGCATTTT.

In its sample, this clonotype was seen many times. This rearrangement joins TRBV7-2 to TRBJ2-1; 8 nucleotides match TRBD2. With V trimmed by 5 bases and J by 6 bases, 9 bases remained unmatched. The CDR3 runs 15 residues. Germline V CDR1 and CDR2: SGHTA, FQGNSA. The CDR3 is CASSPDLAGGNEQFF. The DNA of the CDR3 is TGTGCCAGCAGCCCCGACTTGGCGGGGGGCAATGAGCAGTTCTTC.

The sample holds many counts of this clonotype. The V call is TRBV25-1, the J call TRBJ1-2, with D possibly TRBD1 on 6 matching bases. The CDR3 sequence is 14 residues long. Germline CDR1 and CDR2: MGHDK and SYGVNS. Trimming shortened V by 3 bases and J by 6 bases, and 14 bases separated the two germline ends. CDR3 DNA: TGTGCCAGCAGTGATGCCCCCAACAGGGATGGCTACACCTTC. It codes for CASSDAPNRDGYTF.

This clonotype was recorded at least ten times. The CDR3 DNA sequence: TGTGCCAGCAGTGAATTCGAGGGATTTGAAGCTTTCTTT. It encodes CASSEFEGFEAFF. The chain joins TRBV6-1 to TRBJ1-1; the D is unclear. CDR1 is MNHNS, CDR2 SASEGT, per germline. Trimming shortened V by 2 bases and J by 7 bases, and 11 bases separated the two germline ends. The CDR3 extends over 13 amino acids.

This clonotype has ten or more counts. The rearrangement uses TRBV12-3 or TRBV12-4 and TRBJ2-5, with 8 bases fitting TRBD1. The CDR3 runs 14 residues. J lost 5 bases, V lost 7 bases, and 9 bases had no gene match. CDR3 sequence: CASNPQGAGETQYF. In DNA form, the CDR3 reads TGTGCCAGCAATCCCCAGGGGGCGGGGGAGACCCAGTACTTC.

This clonotype was seen repeatedly, ten times or more. The V and J genes are TRBV20-1 and TRBJ1-1; TRBD1 aligns across 7 bases. This CDR3 contains 15 residues. Germline trimming cut 0 bases from V and 4 bases from J; bases unmatched to any gene: 8. Germline CDR1 and CDR2: DFQATT and SNEGSKA (reference sequence). The DNA of the CDR3 is TGCAGTGCTAGAGAGGGGGACAGCTGGGGCACTGAAGCTTTCTTT. Residues: CSAREGDSWGTEAFF.

At least ten counts were recorded for this clonotype. The chain recombines TRBV5-4 with TRBJ2-3, with D unclear. This CDR3 is 13 amino acids long. Looked up from germline, CDR1 is SGHNT and CDR2 is YYREEE (reference sequence). Trimming removed 0 bases from V and 0 bases from J, with 2 bases in between. The CDR3 nucleotides are TGTGCCAGCAGCTTGGACAGCACAGATACGCAGTATTTT. Translated: CASSLDSTDTQYF.

By sample share, this clonotype is medium-sized. The chain employs TRBV12-3 or TRBV12-4 and TRBJ1-4, with D possibly TRBD1 on 5 matching bases. V was pared by 3 bases and J by 10 bases, with 21 bases between. This CDR3 region has 16 residues. The CDR3 here is CASSFSQTVSSGKLFF. As DNA, the CDR3 is TGTGCCAGCAGTTTTTCCCAGACAGTCTCTAGTGGAAAACTGTTTTTT.

This clonotype was counted at least ten times. The CDR3 protein is CASTFGAGFSGANVLTF. In DNA, the CDR3 is TGTGCCAGCACTTTCGGGGCAGGCTTTTCTGGGGCCAACGTCCTGACTTTC. J is TRBJ2-6 and V is TRBV28; D may correspond to TRBD1 or TRBD2 (5 bases each). Trimming shortened V by 7 bases and J by 1 base, and 17 bases separated the two germline ends. Germline CDR1 and CDR2: MDHEN and SYDVKM. The CDR3 loop spans 17 amino acids.

The chain recombines TRBV29-1 with TRBJ2-2; 8 bases match TRBD1. Losses at the gene ends were 4 bases for V and 1 base for J; bases not matched to a gene: 8. The germline V gene encodes CDR1 SQVTM and CDR2 ANQGSEA. The CDR3 has 16 residues. DNA of the CDR3: TGCAGCGTTGTAGGTGCTGGGACAGGGAACACCGGGGAGCTGTTTTTT. As protein: CSVVGAGTGNTGELFF.

This clonotype showed up many times. The J gene is TRBJ1-1, the V gene TRBV7-2; possibly TRBD1 for D (5 bases). V lost 8 bases and J 4 bases, leaving 11 bases between the germline ends. The CDR3 runs 12 residues. Germline CDR1 reads SGHTA; CDR2 reads FQGNSA. The CDR3 loop is CASQWDGTEAFF. CDR3 DNA sequence: TGTGCCAGCCAGTGGGACGGCACTGAAGCTTTCTTT.

This clonotype was counted at least ten times. The chain couples TRBV4-3 to TRBJ1-2; D not certain. This CDR3 has 16 residues. Germline-derived CDR1 and CDR2 are LGHNA and YSLEER. Trimming removed 4 bases from V and 1 base from J, with 16 bases in between. The CDR3 sequence is CASSRTGGSFNYGYTF. The CDR3 coding sequence is TGCGCCAGCAGCCGAACGGGAGGGAGTTTTAACTATGGCTACACCTTC.